This T cell receptor beta chain was identified in a study of T cells after yellow fever vaccination. About this clonotype: The antigen remains undetermined.

V lost 6 bases, J lost 7 bases, and 14 bases stayed unmatched. The CDR3 has 15 residues. Germline-derived CDR1 and CDR2 are DFQATT and SNEGSKA (reference sequence). The study, taken as a whole, reports: Most primary-vaccination clones reappeared after the booster (approximately 95% CD4, about 87% CD8). High-abundance clonotypes from the bulk population could contaminate FACS-sorted repertoires.

5'RACE template switching added a universal primer site and UMIs to TCR cDNA. Each CDR3 protein is one row after TCRdb ran MiXCR on the 5' RACE reads. The data contain 300,000 or so distinct CDR3 sequences, roughly 8% of them singletons. The chain carries TRBV20-1 and TRBJ2-1; 8 bases match TRBD1. The source was PBMCs, collected 45 days after the first yellow fever vaccination. This TCR was sampled from a man between 18 and 35 years old who received the YFV17D yellow fever vaccine. CDR3 loop: CSAYPDRDGKNEQFF. The CDR3 nucleotides are TGCAGTGCCTACCCGGACAGGGATGGTAAGAATGAGCAGTTCTTC.